This TCR beta chain was recovered during a study of shared clonotypes between healthy human individuals. Assay: immunoSEQ multiplex PCR; the TCRdb copy retains only in-frame clones and omits some. The sample has over 100,000 clones, over 65% seen once. Donors included only healthy HIV-negative adults lacking recent acute infections or vaccinations. J gave up 8 bases and V 7 bases, and 17 bases lay outside the gene matches. The V gene's germline CDR1 is MDHEN and CDR2 SYDVKM. This CDR3 comprises 17 residues. The receptor was isolated from a woman in her twenties or thirties in good health. The rearrangement links TRBV28 to TRBJ1-2, with TRBD1 matching over 12 bases. The sequencing input was memory CD8+ T cells sorted from blood. The subset here: CD45RO+ cells pooled with CCR7-negative TemRA cells. The CDR3 DNA reads as TGTGCCAGCACCTCCCTTTTTAGGGACAGGGGGCAGAGGGGCTACACCTTC. This encodes CASTSLFRDRGQRGYTF.